This T cell receptor (beta chain) derives from a study of regulatory T cells in long-lasting Graves disease. To note about this clonotype: The antigen remains undetermined. Just one base apart from a much larger clone, this may be a read error.

Library construction for TCR beta used iRepertoire HTBI primers and Arm-PCR of CDR3 regions. TCRdb recomputed calls from the multiplex PCR reads with MiXCR, one row per CDR3 protein. Of about 620,000 distinct CDR3 sequences in the sample, under 20% were seen once. Germline CDR1 and CDR2: DFQATT and SNEGSKA (reference sequence). There are 16 residues in the CDR3. Time point of the sample: newly diagnosed GD, antithyroid drugs for less than 3 months. Preparation of the TCR library used RNA extracted from PBMCs. Study results and caveats: Favoring TRBV28, TRBJ1-2 and TRBJ2-5 was a feature seen in persistent disease.

This same sample was also taken into another study, of T cells in Graves' hyperthyroidism and ophthalmopathy.

The sample was peripheral blood mononuclear cells (PBMCs), taken at new diagnosis, from a patient treated with antithyroid drugs. This clonotype was obtained from a woman aged 25 to 39 with Graves disease. The chain uses TRBV20-1 and TRBJ2-1; 7 nucleotides line up with TRBD1. This CDR3 reads CSACPFRTGEYNGQFF. CDR3 sequence (DNA): TGCAGTGCTTGCCCCTTTCGGACAGGAGAGTACAATGGGCAGTTCTTC.